A single sample gave rise to the 7 T cell receptor beta chains below, sequenced in a study of beta chain features in type 1 diabetes. Points from the study as a whole: Type 1 diabetes patients had TCRB CDR3s that were shorter (moderately but significantly so) in all four CD4+ subsets.

Every bit of the isolated RNA underwent reverse transcription, so sequencing read expressed TCRB transcripts. The method was immunoSEQ multiplex PCR; TCRdb's version includes in-frame clones alone and lacks a portion of them. The sample carries approximately 600,000 clones, around an eighth recorded once. The antigens for these receptors are not known. Material for sequencing was naive CD4+ T cells from blood. These receptors were collected from a man aged 25 to 45 with type 1 diabetes.

The chain joins TRBV29-1 to TRBJ1-1; D is possibly TRBD1 (6 bases). V was shortened by 7 bases and J by 5 bases, with 17 bases between the two germline ends. This CDR3 has 13 residues. The germline gives CDR1 SQVTM, CDR2 ANQGSEA. CDR3 protein: CSGRGHFVTEAFF. Here the CDR3 DNA reads TGCAGCGGCAGGGGCCACTTCGTAACTGAAGCTTTCTTT.

The chain joins TRBV6-5 to TRBJ1-1; weak D call: TRBD1 (6 bases). Germline loops: CDR1 MNHEY, CDR2 SVGAGI. The CDR3 has 15 residues. Trimming removed 7 bases from V and 8 bases from J, with 23 bases in between. In nucleotides, the CDR3 is TGTGCCAGCACCCGCCCGGGACACATGGGCCCGGAAGCTTTCTTT. Translated: CASTRPGHMGPEAFF.

This clone showed up just a few times. The same CDR3 can be traced to other DNA sequences in this sample. The chain combines TRBV29-1 with TRBJ2-2, with 8 positions matching TRBD1. V lost 3 bases to trimming and J lost 4 bases; unmatched junction nucleotides: 7. Germline CDR1 SQVTM, CDR2 ANQGSEA. This CDR3 contains 15 residues. CDR3 nucleotide sequence: TGCAGCGTTGAGGCTAACAGGGGGTTCACCGGGGAGCTGTTTTTT. The encoded protein is CSVEANRGFTGELFF.

This clone has only a few counts. This chain uses TRBV5-1 with TRBJ2-5; TRBD1 matches at 8 bases. CDR1 and CDR2 (germline): SGHRS, YFSETQ. The CDR3 length is 13 residues. With V trimmed by 4 bases and J by 4 bases, 3 bases remained unmatched. The CDR3 spells CASSNTGGETQYF. The CDR3 nucleotides read TGCGCCAGCAGCAATACAGGGGGAGAGACCCAGTACTTC.

The genes are TRBV27 and TRBJ1-5, with D perhaps TRBD1 (5 bases). V lost 5 bases and J lost 0, with 11 bases in between. CDR3 length: 15 amino acids. The germline gives CDR1 MNHEY, CDR2 SMNVEV (reference sequence). CDR3: CASSTGRGSNQPQHF. The DNA for the CDR3 is TGTGCCAGCAGTACCGGAAGGGGTAGCAATCAGCCCCAGCATTTT.

V gene TRBV2 combines with J gene TRBJ1-2, with TRBD1 identical over 10 bases. With V trimmed by 11 bases and J by 1 base, 7 bases remained unmatched. This CDR3 is 14 amino acids long. Germline CDR1 and CDR2: SNHLY and FYNNEI. The CDR3 DNA follows: TGTGCCGGCGGGACAGGGGTATTTAACTATGGCTACACCTTC. Translating gives CAGGTGVFNYGYTF.

This clone was found a few times. V is TRBV4-1 and J is TRBJ2-5; no clear D gene. The length of the CDR3 is 17 residues. Trimming pared 4 bases from V and 2 bases from J, leaving 20 bases between. Germline values: CDR1 MGHRA, CDR2 YSYEKL. Here the CDR3 reads CASSLSPQKGPQETQYF. CDR3 in DNA: TGCGCCAGCAGCCTCTCGCCGCAGAAAGGCCCACAAGAGACCCAGTACTTC.